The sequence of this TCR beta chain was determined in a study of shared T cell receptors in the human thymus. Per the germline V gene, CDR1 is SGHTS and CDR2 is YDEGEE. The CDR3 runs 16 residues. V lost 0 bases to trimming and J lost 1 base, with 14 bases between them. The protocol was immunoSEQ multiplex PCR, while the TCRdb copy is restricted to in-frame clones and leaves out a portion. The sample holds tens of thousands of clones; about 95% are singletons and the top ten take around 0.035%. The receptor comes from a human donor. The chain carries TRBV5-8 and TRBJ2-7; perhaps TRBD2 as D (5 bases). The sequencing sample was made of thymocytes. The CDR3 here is CASSLEVSGFSYEQYF. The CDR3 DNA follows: TGTGCCAGCAGCTTGGAAGTGTCGGGATTTTCCTACGAGCAGTACTTC. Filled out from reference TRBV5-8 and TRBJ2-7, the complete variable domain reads EAGVTQSPTHLIKTRGQQATLRCSPISGHTSVYWYQQALGLGLQFLLWYDEGEERNRGNFPPRFSGRQFPNYSSELNVNALELEDSALYLCASSLEVSGFSYEQYFGPGTRLTVT.